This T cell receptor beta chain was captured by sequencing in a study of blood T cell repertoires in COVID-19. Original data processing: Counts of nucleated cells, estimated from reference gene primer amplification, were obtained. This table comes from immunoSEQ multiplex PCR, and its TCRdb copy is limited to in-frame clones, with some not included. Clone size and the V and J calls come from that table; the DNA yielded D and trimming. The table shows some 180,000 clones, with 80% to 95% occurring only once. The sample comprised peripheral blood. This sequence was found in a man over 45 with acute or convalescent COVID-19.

CDR3 coding DNA: TGTGCCAGCAGCCCCCACGGGGGGGCTGTCACCGGGGAGCTGTTTTTT. Translated, it gives CASSPHGGAVTGELFF. The V and J genes are TRBV3-1 (or the pseudogene TRBV3-2) and TRBJ2-2; 8 nucleotides agree with TRBD2. This CDR3 region has 16 residues. From germline, CDR1 is LGHDT and CDR2 YNNKEL (reference sequence). V lost 4 bases and J lost 4; bases outside the gene matches: 8.